This T cell receptor beta chain derives from a study of glioma-infiltrating T cells. Study outcomes and limitations: Very few CDR3 sequences were shared between tissue and blood. Non-neoplastic patients had below-expected tissue-blood divergence, while all gliomas exceeded expectation.

This clonotype was detected ten times or more. The antigen remains undetermined. Per the germline V gene, CDR1 is SGHTA and CDR2 is FQGNSA. The germline V and J ends were trimmed by 1 base and 4 bases, with 10 bases remaining between them. The CDR3 sequence is 14 residues long. The iRepertoire nested amplicon-rescue multiplex PCR amplified TCR alpha and beta CDR3s from RNA. Tissue mRNA or PBMC total RNA, 100-400 ng, went into one-step reverse transcription and amplification. TCRdb redid the calling of the multiplex PCR reads with MiXCR, one entry per CDR3 protein. The table includes approximately 190,000 distinct CDR3 sequences, approximately 30% detected once.

This TCR came from a human donor with low-grade glioma or glioblastoma, undergoing nonglioma brain surgery, or in good health (not recorded which). The source material was glioma tissue, nonneoplastic brain tissue, or PBMCs (not recorded which). The chain joins TRBV7-2 to TRBJ1-2; D unresolved. The CDR3 DNA follows: TGTGCCAGCAGCTTAGTAGGCAGCACCTATGGCTACACCTTC. Amino acids: CASSLVGSTYGYTF.